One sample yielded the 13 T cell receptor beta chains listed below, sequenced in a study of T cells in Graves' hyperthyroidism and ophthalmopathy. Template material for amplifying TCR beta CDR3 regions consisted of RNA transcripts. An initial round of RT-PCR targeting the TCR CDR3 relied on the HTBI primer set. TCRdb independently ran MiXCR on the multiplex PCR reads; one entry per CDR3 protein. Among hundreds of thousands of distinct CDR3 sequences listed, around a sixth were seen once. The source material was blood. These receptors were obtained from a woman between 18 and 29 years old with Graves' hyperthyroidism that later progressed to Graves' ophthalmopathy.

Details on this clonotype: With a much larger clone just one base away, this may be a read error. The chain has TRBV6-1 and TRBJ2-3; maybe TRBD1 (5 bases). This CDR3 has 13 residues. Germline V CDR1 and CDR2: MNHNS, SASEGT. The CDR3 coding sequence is TGTGCCAGCGCGGTCCGCTCCACAGGTACGCAGTATTTT. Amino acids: CASAVRSTGTQYF.

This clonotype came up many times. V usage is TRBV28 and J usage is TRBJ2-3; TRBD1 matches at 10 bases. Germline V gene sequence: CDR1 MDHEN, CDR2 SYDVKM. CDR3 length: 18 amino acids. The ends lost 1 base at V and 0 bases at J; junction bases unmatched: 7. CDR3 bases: TGTGCCAGCAGTTTATCGGGACAGGGGACCCCTAGCACAGATACGCAGTATTTT. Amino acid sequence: CASSLSGQGTPSTDTQYF. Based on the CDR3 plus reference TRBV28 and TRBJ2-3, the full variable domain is DVKVTQSSRYLVKRTGEKVFLECVQDMDHENMFWYRQDPGLGLRLIYFSYDVKMKEKGDIPEGYSVSREKKERFSLILESASTNQTSMYLCASSLSGQGTPSTDTQYFGPGTRLTVL.

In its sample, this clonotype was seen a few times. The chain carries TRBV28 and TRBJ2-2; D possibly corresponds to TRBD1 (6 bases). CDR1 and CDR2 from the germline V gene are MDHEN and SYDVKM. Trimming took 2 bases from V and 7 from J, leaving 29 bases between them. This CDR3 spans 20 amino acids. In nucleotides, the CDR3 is TGTGCCAGCAGTTTACCCCTTCCGGGACACGCTATGGCAGGCGGCGGGGAGCTGTTTTTT. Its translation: CASSLPLPGHAMAGGGELFF.

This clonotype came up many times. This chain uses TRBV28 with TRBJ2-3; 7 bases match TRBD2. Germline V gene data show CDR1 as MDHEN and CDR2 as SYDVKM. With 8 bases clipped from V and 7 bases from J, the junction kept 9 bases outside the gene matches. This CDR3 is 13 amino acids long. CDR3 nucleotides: TGTGCCAGCCTGAGCGGGACCGTGAATACGCAGTATTTT. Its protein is CASLSGTVNTQYF.

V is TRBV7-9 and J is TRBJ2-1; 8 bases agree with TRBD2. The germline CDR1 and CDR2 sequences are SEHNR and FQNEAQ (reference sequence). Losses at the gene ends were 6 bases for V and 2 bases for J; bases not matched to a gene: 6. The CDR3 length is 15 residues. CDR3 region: CASRPSGGTYNEQFF. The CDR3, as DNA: TGTGCCAGCAGACCAAGCGGGGGTACCTACAATGAGCAGTTCTTC.

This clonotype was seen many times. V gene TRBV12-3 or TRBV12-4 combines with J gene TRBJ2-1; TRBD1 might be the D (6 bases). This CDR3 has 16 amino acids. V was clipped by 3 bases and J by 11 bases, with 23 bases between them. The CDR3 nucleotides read TGTGCCAGCAGTTTCTCTGCAGGGGCGGTCGGTTTGCAGCAGTTCTTC. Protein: CASSFSAGAVGLQQFF.

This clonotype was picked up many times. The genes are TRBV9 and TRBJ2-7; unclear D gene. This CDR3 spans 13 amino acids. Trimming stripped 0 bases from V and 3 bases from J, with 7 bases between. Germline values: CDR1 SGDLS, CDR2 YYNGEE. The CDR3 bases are TGTGCCAGCAGCGTAGGGTTTGGCTACGAGCAGTACTTC. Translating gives CASSVGFGYEQYF.

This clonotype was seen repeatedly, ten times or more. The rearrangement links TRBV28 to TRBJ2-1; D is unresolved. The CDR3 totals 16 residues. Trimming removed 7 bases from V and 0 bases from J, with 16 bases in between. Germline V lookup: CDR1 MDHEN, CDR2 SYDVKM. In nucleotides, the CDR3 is TGTGCCAGCATCCCCAGAAAGGAGTTCTCCTACAATGAGCAGTTCTTC. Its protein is CASIPRKEFSYNEQFF.

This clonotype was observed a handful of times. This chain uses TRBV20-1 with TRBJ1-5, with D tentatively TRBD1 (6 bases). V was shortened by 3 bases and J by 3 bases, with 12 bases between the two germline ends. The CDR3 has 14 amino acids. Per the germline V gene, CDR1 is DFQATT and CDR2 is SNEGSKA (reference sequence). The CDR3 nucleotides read TGCAGTGCTAGTCGGCAGGGGAACAATCAGCCCCAGCATTTT. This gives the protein CSASRQGNNQPQHF.

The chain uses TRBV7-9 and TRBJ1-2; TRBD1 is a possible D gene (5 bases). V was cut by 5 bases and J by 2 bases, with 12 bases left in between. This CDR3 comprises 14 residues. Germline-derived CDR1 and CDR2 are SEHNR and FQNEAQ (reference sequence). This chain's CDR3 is CASSPQALNYGYTF. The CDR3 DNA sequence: TGTGCCAGCAGCCCACAGGCACTCAACTATGGCTACACCTTC.

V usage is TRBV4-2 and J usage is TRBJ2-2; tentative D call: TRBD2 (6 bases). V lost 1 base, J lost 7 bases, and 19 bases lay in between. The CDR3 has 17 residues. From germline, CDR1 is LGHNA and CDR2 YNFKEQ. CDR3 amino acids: CASSQALLDLRGGELFF. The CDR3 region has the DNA TGTGCCAGCAGCCAAGCCCTCCTGGACTTGCGGGGCGGGGAGCTGTTTTTT.

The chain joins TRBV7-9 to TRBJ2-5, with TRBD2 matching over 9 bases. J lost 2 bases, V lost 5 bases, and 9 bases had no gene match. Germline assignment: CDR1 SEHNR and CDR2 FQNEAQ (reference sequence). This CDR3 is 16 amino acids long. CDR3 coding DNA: TGTGCCAGCAGCCTAATAAAGACTAGCGGACAAGAGACCCAGTACTTC. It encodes CASSLIKTSGQETQYF. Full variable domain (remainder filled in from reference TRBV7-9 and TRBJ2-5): DTGVSQNPRHKITKRGQNVTFRCDPISEHNRLYWYRQTLGQGPEFLTYFQNEAQLEKSRLLSDRFSAERPKGSFSTLEIQRTEQGDSAMYLCASSLIKTSGQETQYFGPGTRLLVL.

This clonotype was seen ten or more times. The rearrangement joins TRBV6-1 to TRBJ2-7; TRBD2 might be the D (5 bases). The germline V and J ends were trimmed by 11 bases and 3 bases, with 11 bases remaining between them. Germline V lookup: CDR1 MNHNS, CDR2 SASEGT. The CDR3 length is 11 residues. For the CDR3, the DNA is TGTGCCTACGGTGCGGGCTACGAGCAGTACTTC. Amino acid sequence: CAYGAGYEQYF.